Listed below are T cell receptor beta chains from one sample, sequenced in a study of T cell repertoires in cytomegalovirus infection. No antigens are known for them. Via MiXCR, TCRdb re-called the reads, giving one row per CDR3 protein. The table lists about 920,000 distinct CDR3 sequences, less than 40% of them singletons, with about an eighth in the top ten. The sample was cultured CD8+ T cells from PBMCs, taken from culture after CMV antigen stimulation. Every receptor here comes from a human donor in good health (CMV status not recorded). Some clones in this sample may be carry-over from other donors' samples. CDR3s include the opening cysteine and the closing phenylalanine or tryptophan.

V	J	CDR3
TRBV27	TRBJ2-7	CARARGVDEQYF
TRBV7-9	TRBJ1-2	CASSSGQGFGYTF
TRBV10-3	TRBJ2-1	CAISPYSYNEQFF
TRBV27	TRBJ1-2	CASSLSWVRRHNYGYTF
TRBV29-1	TRBJ2-7	CSVEDRDNYEQYF
TRBV7-6	TRBJ2-1	CASSPGTSGGGSYNEQFF
TRBV7-2	TRBJ2-4	CASTNNPPLAIKDIQYF
TRBV11-2	TRBJ1-1	CASSLVDGGTEAFF
TRBV10-3	TRBJ2-1	CAISVRSGTSGVYEQFF
TRBV9	TRBJ2-5	CASSPHGPRETQYF
TRBV12-3/TRBV12-4	TRBJ1-2	CASSLATHGGQRGYTF
TRBV24-1	TRBJ2-5	CATSDLAEPNRETQYF
TRBV12-3/TRBV12-4	TRBJ2-7	CASAGKRSAYEQYF
TRBV2	TRBJ1-1	CASNFYVNTEAFF